A single sample gave rise to the 9 T cell receptor beta chains below, sequenced in a study of T cell responses to AZD1222 COVID-19 vaccine. Sequenced by immunoSEQ multiplex PCR; TCRdb stores in-frame clones only, minus some. The sample carries 75,000 to 100,000 clones, roughly 90% recorded once. Sequenced here: peripheral blood, sampled on day 0 of AZD1222 vaccination. The receptors were gathered from an adult in good health.

The DNA for the CDR3 is TGTGCCAGCAGCTTACTAACTGAGGGGTTCGGTTCACCCCTCCACTTT. Encoded protein: CASSLLTEGFGSPLHF. The gene calls are TRBV13 and TRBJ1-6, with TRBD1 as a possible D gene (5 bases). V lost 2 bases, J lost 9 bases, and 17 bases lay in between. The CDR3 spans 16 residues. In germline, CDR1 is PRHDT, CDR2 FYEKMQ (reference sequence).

This chain links TRBV9 with TRBJ1-1; D is unresolved. Trimming removed 0 bases at V and 4 bases at J, with 16 bases between. Germline V gives CDR1 SGDLS, CDR2 YYNGEE. The CDR3 loop spans 16 amino acids. The CDR3 nucleotides read TGTGCCAGCAGCGTAGGGGGAGGGTCCCGGGGCACTGAAGCTTTCTTT. This sequence encodes CASSVGGGSRGTEAFF.

To note about this clone: A read error may produce the germline difference seen at one junction end. This chain connects TRBV5-6 to TRBJ2-7, with 8 positions matching TRBD2. Germline V lookup: CDR1 SGHDT, CDR2 YYEEEE. There are 16 residues in the CDR3. The CDR3 DNA follows: TGTGCCAGCAGCTTGGCCCCCGGGGGGGCTATATACGAGCAGTATTTC. Protein product: CASSLAPGGAIYEQYF.

This clone was counted only a few times. The V gene is TRBV30, the J gene TRBJ1-1; D unresolved. The CDR3 covers 15 residues. Trimming removed 2 bases at V and 1 base at J, with 14 bases between. Per the germline V gene, CDR1 is GTSNPN and CDR2 is SVGIG (reference sequence). The DNA for the CDR3 is TGTGCCTGGAGTCCATTAAGGGTGGGGAACACTGAAGCTTTCTTT. Protein sequence: CAWSPLRVGNTEAFF.

This clone was observed a single time. The gene calls are TRBV7-8 and TRBJ1-2, with 9 bases matching TRBD1. This CDR3 has 15 residues. Trimming removed 5 bases from V and 4 bases from J; junction bases left unmatched: 8. CDR1 is SGHVS, CDR2 FQNEAQ, per germline. CDR3 DNA sequence: TGTGCCAGCAGCCCCCGGGGGGGACAGGGCTATGGCTACACCTTC. It codes for CASSPRGGQGYGYTF.

The chain employs TRBV15 and TRBJ1-6; D not certain. Germline V gene sequence: CDR1 LNHNV, CDR2 YYDKDF (reference sequence). The germline V and J ends were trimmed by 0 bases and 0 bases, with 12 bases remaining between them. The CDR3 extends over 18 amino acids. The CDR3 region has the DNA TGTGCCACCAGCAGAGATCGAACGGGGAGCTCCTATAATTCACCCCTCCACTTT. Translating gives CATSRDRTGSSYNSPLHF.

The chain is built from TRBV6-5 and TRBJ1-6; D is ambiguous. The V gene lost 2 bases and the J gene lost 6 bases, with 11 bases spanning the gap. The CDR3 length is 15 residues. CDR1 is MNHEY, CDR2 SVGAGI, per germline. CDR3 DNA sequence: TGTGCCAGCAGTTACGGAGCATCGGCTAATTCACCCCTCCACTTT. Translated, it gives CASSYGASANSPLHF.

The CDR3 DNA follows: TGTGCCAGCAGCTTCGGAGACAAAATCTATGGCTACACCTTC. Translation: CASSFGDKIYGYTF. V and J are TRBV11-2 and TRBJ1-2; D is undetermined. The CDR3 covers 14 residues. Trimming removed 3 bases from V and 4 bases from J, with 12 bases in between. The germline V gene encodes CDR1 SGHAT and CDR2 FQNNGV.

V gene TRBV7-9 combines with J gene TRBJ2-1; 10 positions match TRBD2. CDR1 is SEHNR and CDR2 is FQNEAQ in the germline V gene (reference sequence). This CDR3 contains 13 residues. V lost 11 bases and J lost 8; bases outside the gene matches: 9. CDR3: CALSGGAVDEQFF. The CDR3 nucleotides read TGTGCCTTGAGCGGGGGGGCCGTCGATGAGCAGTTCTTC.